This passage covers 14 T cell receptor beta chains from one sample sequenced in a study of blood T cell repertoires in COVID-19. Sequencing used immunoSEQ multiplex PCR; TCRdb keeps in-frame clones, though not all of them. Of about 250,000 clones listed, roughly 87% were seen once; the top ten hold 0.65% to 0.9%. Sample: peripheral blood. Receptor source: a woman aged 30 to 39 with acute or convalescent COVID-19.

The chain is built from TRBV4-3 and TRBJ2-3; no reliable D call. In germline, CDR1 is LGHNA, CDR2 YSLEER. CDR3 length: 16 amino acids. V lost 1 base to trimming and J lost 0 bases, with 11 bases between them. The CDR3 reads CASSQGFGESTDTQYF. The CDR3 coding sequence is TGCGCCAGCAGCCAAGGGTTCGGTGAGAGCACAGATACGCAGTATTTT.

The V and J genes are TRBV5-4 and TRBJ1-1; weak D call: TRBD1 (6 bases). Germline V CDR1 and CDR2: SGHNT, YYREEE (reference sequence). V lost 2 bases to trimming and J lost 1 base, with 9 bases between them. The CDR3 sequence is 14 residues long. The DNA of the CDR3 is TGTGCCAGCAGCTTACCGGGACAGAACACTGAAGCTTTCTTT. Translating gives CASSLPGQNTEAFF.

The chain combines TRBV7-8 with TRBJ2-5; 9 bases are a match to TRBD2. The CDR3 sequence is 14 residues long. J was trimmed by 7 bases and V by 1 base; bases with no gene match: 4. Germline V gene sequence: CDR1 SGHVS, CDR2 FQNEAQ. The CDR3 DNA reads as TGTGCCAGCAGCTTAGTCGGTAGCGGGGGGACCCAGTACTTC. Translating gives CASSLVGSGGTQYF.

The chain couples TRBV5-1 to TRBJ2-7; a possible D gene is TRBD2 (6 bases). V gave up 3 bases and J gave up 2 bases, with 9 bases separating them. This CDR3 contains 13 residues. Germline CDR1 SGHRS, CDR2 YFSETQ. This CDR3 reads CASSSTGAYEQYF. In DNA form, the CDR3 reads TGCGCCAGCAGCTCGACGGGGGCCTACGAGCAGTACTTC.

J is TRBJ2-2 and V is TRBV27, with D hard to call. Trimming cost V 6 bases and J 2 bases, with 10 bases left between them. Germline V CDR1 and CDR2: MNHEY, SMNVEV (reference sequence). The CDR3 has 14 residues. CDR3 bases: TGTGCCAGCAGGAATCAAGCTAACACCGGGGAGCTGTTTTTT. This codes for CASRNQANTGELFF.

About this clone itself: This sample includes further DNA sequences coding for the same CDR3. The chain carries TRBV6-6 and TRBJ1-1; 7 positions agree with TRBD1. V was clipped by 3 bases and J by 4 bases; unmatched bases: 2. This CDR3 has 13 residues. CDR1 is MNHNY, CDR2 SVGAGI, per germline (reference sequence). In nucleotides, the CDR3 is TGTGCCAGCAGTTATTCAGGGGGCACTGAAGCTTTCTTT. Its translation: CASSYSGGTEAFF.

The chain couples TRBV18 to TRBJ1-4; TRBD1 agrees at 7 bases. The J segment lost 10 bases and the V segment lost 3 bases, leaving 8 bases of the junction unmatched. The CDR3 length is 14 residues. Looked up from germline, CDR1 is KGHSH and CDR2 is LQKENI. The CDR3 nucleotides read TGTGCCAGCTCACCGCAGGGGGTGTACGGAAAACTGTTTTTT. Translated, it gives CASSPQGVYGKLFF.

This clone was counted a few times. Other DNA sequences in this specimen translate into the identical CDR3. The V call is TRBV19, the J call TRBJ1-1; 7 bases fit TRBD1. The J segment lost 1 base and the V segment lost 7 bases, leaving 6 bases of the junction unmatched. The germline V gene encodes CDR1 LNHDA and CDR2 SQIVND (reference sequence). This CDR3 is built from 14 residues. The DNA of the CDR3 is TGTGCCAGTACACGACCAGGGGGGAACACTGAAGCTTTCTTT. It specifies CASTRPGGNTEAFF.

The chain links TRBV20-1 to TRBJ1-2; D is uncertain. CDR3 length equals 10 residues. Germline loops: CDR1 DFQATT, CDR2 SNEGSKA (reference sequence). Trimming removed 6 bases from V and 8 bases from J, with 10 bases in between. Written as DNA, the CDR3 is TGCAGTGCCCCCGAGGAGGGCTACACCTTC. This sequence encodes CSAPEEGYTF.

This rearrangement joins TRBV7-7 to TRBJ2-2; D ambiguous. V was pared by 4 bases and J by 4 bases, with 4 bases between. The CDR3 covers 12 residues. CDR1 and CDR2 from the germline V gene are SSHAT and FNYEAQ (reference sequence). CDR3 bases: TGTGCCAGCAGCTCGGGCACCGGGGAGCTGTTTTTT. Translating gives CASSSGTGELFF.

This clone was seen more than once but under ten times. This chain connects TRBV30 to TRBJ2-5; no clear D gene. The germline gives CDR1 GTSNPN, CDR2 SVGIG (reference sequence). The CDR3 length is 17 residues. V was trimmed by 0 bases and J by 1 base, leaving 18 bases between them. CDR3 nucleotides: TGTGCCTGGAGTGTGTTTGGCTCGACTTTCCTCCAAGAGACCCAGTACTTC. This codes for CAWSVFGSTFLQETQYF. The full variable domain, with the rest looked up from reference TRBV30 and TRBJ2-5, is SQTIHQWPATLVQPVGSPLSLECTVEGTSNPNLYWYRQAAGRGLQLLFYSVGIGQISSEVPQNLSASRPQDRQFILSSKKLLLSDSGFYLCAWSVFGSTFLQETQYFGPGTRLLVL.

The chain employs TRBV10-3 and TRBJ2-1; TRBD1 matches 8 bases. Germline assignment: CDR1 ENHRY and CDR2 SYGVKD. Trimming took 5 bases from V and 5 from J; bases not matched to a gene: 11. The CDR3 is made up of 16 amino acids. The CDR3 here is CAISPKDRVRDNEQFF. In DNA, the CDR3 is TGTGCCATCAGTCCGAAGGACAGGGTTAGGGACAATGAGCAGTTCTTC.

The genes are TRBV5-1 and TRBJ2-1; 15 bases agree with TRBD2. Germline loops: CDR1 SGHRS, CDR2 YFSETQ. The CDR3 spans 19 residues. The junction had 9 bases not matched to a gene; V was cut back by 5 bases and J by 0 bases. Here the CDR3 DNA reads TGCGCCAGCAGTCCCGGGACTAGCGGGAGGAGAAGCTCCTACAATGAGCAGTTCTTC. It yields the protein CASSPGTSGRRSSYNEQFF.

The J gene is TRBJ2-3, the V gene TRBV7-8, with 8 positions matching TRBD2. The trim removed 6 bases at V and 0 bases at J, leaving 8 bases unmatched. Germline assignment: CDR1 SGHVS and CDR2 FQNEAQ. There are 16 residues in the CDR3. This CDR3 reads CASSRIAGPSTDTQYF. The CDR3 region has the DNA TGTGCCAGCAGTCGAATAGCGGGACCTAGCACAGATACGCAGTATTTT.